The text below deals with one TCR beta chain. The germline V gene has CDR1 SEHNR and CDR2 FQNEAQ (reference sequence). The CDR3 consists of 15 residues. V lost 3 bases to trimming and J lost 3 bases, with 15 bases between them. The data belong to a study of cytotoxic CD8 clonotypes in ibrutinib-treated CLL. Whole-study context: The patients comprised approximately ten relapsed/refractory and over 14 treatment-naive cases, about 18 IGHV unmutated.

The repertoire was sequenced with immunoSEQ multiplex PCR; TCRdb's copy has only in-frame clones and lacks some. The data hold around 150,000 clones, with roughly 90% observed a single time. The chain links TRBV7-9 to TRBJ2-7; D possibly corresponds to TRBD2 (6 bases). The clonotype originates from a human donor with chronic lymphocytic leukemia. The sample consisted of PBMCs, taken at disease progression, from a patient treated with ibrutinib. CDR3 sequence (DNA): TGTGCCAGCAGCTTTGGGCAGGGCGGGGACTACGAGCAGTACTTC. It is translated as CASSFGQGGDYEQYF.